This TCR beta chain was retrieved from a study of blood T cell repertoires in COVID-19. This clone has more than one count but fewer than ten. TCRdb's copy holds only in-frame clones and misses some; the assay was immunoSEQ multiplex PCR. The sample carries about 140,000 clones, roughly 89% recorded once. Trimming removed 1 base at V and 2 bases at J, with 7 bases between. The CDR3 spans 14 residues. The germline gives CDR1 SGHRS, CDR2 YFSETQ. Sequenced input: peripheral blood. The V gene is TRBV5-1, the J gene TRBJ1-5; a possible D gene is TRBD1 (5 bases). This TCR derives from a woman in her thirties or forties with acute or convalescent COVID-19. CDR3 nucleotides: TGCGCCAGCAGCTTGCAGGGTGGCAATCAGCCCCAGCATTTT. Translating it yields CASSLQGGNQPQHF.